These 9 T cell receptor beta chains were all obtained from the same sample, sequenced in a study of neurological immune-mediated disorders. TCRdb re-analysed the 5' RACE reads in MiXCR, keeping a single row per CDR3 protein. In the table there are more than 40,000 distinct CDR3 sequences, 9.5% to 15% of which are singletons. Stated time point: longitudinal time-point 3. The source material was PBMCs. The origin of the receptors is a male donor with HTLV-1-associated myelopathy (HAM/TSP).

This clonotype was seen just once. A much larger clone sits a single nucleotide away, making a read error possible. This chain connects TRBV27 to TRBJ1-5; no reliable D call. The germline CDR1 and CDR2 sequences are MNHEY and SMNVEV (reference sequence). The CDR3 is 15 amino acids. V dropped 3 bases and J dropped 2 bases, with 11 bases sitting between them. As DNA, the CDR3 is TGTGCCAGCAGTTTGGCGTGTAATGGCAATCAGCCCCAGCATTTT. Residues: CASSLACNGNQPQHF.

This clonotype has ten or more counts. The chain uses TRBV20-1 and TRBJ2-1; 8 bases fit TRBD2. Germline V gene sequence: CDR1 DFQATT, CDR2 SNEGSKA (reference sequence). V was clipped by 7 bases and J by 7 bases; unmatched bases: 6. This CDR3 is built from 12 residues. CDR3 nucleotide sequence: TGCAGTGGAGCGGGGGATCTGAATGAGCAGTTCTTC. Translating it yields CSGAGDLNEQFF.

The V call is TRBV20-1, the J call TRBJ1-2, with TRBD1 identical over 8 bases. Germline lookup yields CDR1 DFQATT and CDR2 SNEGSKA (reference sequence). J was trimmed by 10 bases and V by 5 bases; bases with no gene match: 18. The CDR3 has 15 residues. For the CDR3, the DNA is TGCAGTGCTGCACCGGGACAGGCTTTTAACTCTGACTACACCTTC. Translation gives CSAAPGQAFNSDYTF.

Regarding this clonotype: This clone may be a read error of a much larger clone one base away. The gene calls are TRBV18 and TRBJ2-7; D unclear. This CDR3 comprises 13 residues. V was shortened by 0 bases and J by 3 bases, with 6 bases between the two germline ends. CDR1 is KGHSH and CDR2 is LQKENI in the germline V gene. CDR3 sequence reads: CASSPPIGYEQYF. The CDR3 DNA reads as TGTGCCAGCTCACCACCGATCGGCTACGAGCAGTACTTC.

This clonotype was seen repeatedly, ten times or more. The CDR3 here is CASSGTEETQYF. The CDR3 region has the DNA TGTGCCAGCAGTGGGACAGAAGAGACCCAGTACTTC. This chain joins TRBV6-2 or TRBV6-3 and TRBJ2-5, with 7 bases lining up with TRBD1. CDR3 size: 12 residues. J lost 3 bases, V lost 5 bases, and 0 bases had no gene match. The V gene's germline CDR1 is MNHEY and CDR2 SVGEGT.

This clonotype was seen ten or more times. This chain joins TRBV11-2 and TRBJ2-7; TRBD2 is a possible D gene (5 bases). V was cut by 1 base and J by 3 bases, with 10 bases left in between. The length of the CDR3 is 14 residues. CDR1 is SGHAT, CDR2 FQNNGV, per germline. CDR3 in amino acids: CASSLASGSYEQYF. CDR3 DNA sequence: TGTGCCAGCAGCTTAGCCTCGGGGAGCTACGAGCAGTACTTC.

There are many counts of this clonotype. The chain carries TRBV7-2 and TRBJ1-5; D is unresolved. Per germline, CDR1 SGHTA and CDR2 FQGNSA. Trimming took off 4 bases at V and 3 bases at J, with 10 bases between the two ends. This CDR3 is 14 amino acids long. As DNA, the CDR3 is TGTGCCAGCAGCTACATGGCCTTCAATCAGCCCCAGCATTTT. The encoded protein is CASSYMAFNQPQHF.

This clonotype was counted many times. This chain connects TRBV5-1 to TRBJ2-1, with a possible D match to TRBD2 (5 bases). The CDR3 consists of 14 residues. V lost 6 bases and J 4 bases, leaving 14 bases between the germline ends. Germline V gives CDR1 SGHRS, CDR2 YFSETQ. CDR3 sequence reads: CASTGLATYNEQFF. CDR3 in DNA: TGCGCCAGCACAGGACTCGCAACTTACAATGAGCAGTTCTTC.

This clonotype was seen repeatedly, ten times or more. The chain couples TRBV7-2 to TRBJ2-7, with D perhaps assigned TRBD1 or TRBD2 (5 bases each). The CDR3 has 12 amino acids. Trimming took off 6 bases at V and 8 bases at J, with 14 bases between the two ends. CDR1 and CDR2 from the germline V gene are SGHTA and FQGNSA. CDR3 sequence reads: CASSTGTGQQYF. For the CDR3, the DNA is TGTGCCAGCAGTACCGGGACGGGTCAGCAGTACTTC.